This is a list of T cell receptor beta chains from one sample in a study of low-dose radiotherapy and immunotherapy resistance in tumors. From the reads, TCRdb called clonotypes with MiXCR, one entry per CDR3 protein. There are 85,000 to 95,000 distinct CDR3 sequences in the sample; roughly 20% occur only once, and 9.5% to 15% lies in the top ten. The material was PBMCs, obtained after low-dose radiotherapy plus immunotherapy. These receptors came from a female donor with ovarian cancer. Each CDR3 is given with its conserved first and last residue. The order of the fields is clone size, D gene, J gene, V gene, CDR3 protein, CDR3 DNA. D genes are given only for firm matches. Only part of the rows carry a size: once, few, many, or a class if the clone is expanded.

>many|-|TRBJ2-5|TRBV4-1
CASSPGLQETQYF
TGCGCCAGCAGCCCGGGACTCCAAGAGACCCAGTACTTC
>many|-|TRBJ2-2|TRBV28
CASSFRGFQGSGELFF
TGTGCCAGCAGTTTTCGGGGGTTCCAGGGCTCCGGGGAGCTGTTTTTT
>many|-|TRBJ2-1|TRBV7-3
CASSLKGYNEQFF
TGTGCCAGCAGCTTAAAGGGGTACAATGAGCAGTTCTTC
>many|-|TRBJ1-2|TRBV19
CATWGVYGYTF
TGTGCCACGTGGGGAGTTTATGGCTACACCTTC
>many|TRBD2|TRBJ2-1|TRBV13
CASSLVGLASNEQFF
TGTGCCAGCAGCTTAGTGGGACTAGCGAGCAATGAGCAGTTCTTC
>many|-|TRBJ2-1|TRBV7-8
CASSPPGNSYNEQFF
TGTGCCAGCAGCCCCCCGGGAAATTCCTACAATGAGCAGTTCTTC
>many|TRBD2|TRBJ2-2|TRBV2
CASSERSSGYTGELFF
TGTGCCAGCAGTGAAAGGTCTAGCGGCTACACCGGGGAGCTGTTTTTT
>many|TRBD1|TRBJ1-3|TRBV5-1
CASSTQGTAGNTIYF
TGCGCCAGCAGCACGCAAGGGACAGCTGGAAACACCATATATTTT
>many|-|TRBJ2-7|TRBV9
CASSPGLRPQSYEQYF
TGTGCCAGCAGCCCGGGACTGCGGCCTCAGTCCTACGAGCAGTACTTC
>many|-|TRBJ2-7|TRBV9
CASSVSHGTYEQYF
TGTGCCAGCAGCGTAAGTCACGGAACCTACGAGCAGTACTTC
>many|TRBD1|TRBJ2-1|TRBV5-1
CASSGPGQAIPNEQFF
TGCGCCAGCAGCGGGCCGGGACAGGCAATACCCAATGAGCAGTTCTTC
>few|-|TRBJ1-4|TRBV7-9
CASSSFRETYEKLFF
TGTGCCAGCAGCTCTTTCCGGGAGACATATGAAAAACTGTTTTTT
>many|-|TRBJ1-4|TRBV25-1
CASSEFEQTNEKLFF
TGTGCCAGCAGTGAATTTGAACAAACTAATGAAAAACTGTTTTTT
>few|-|TRBJ2-1|TRBV7-9
CASSSLNTLGEQFF
TGTGCCAGCAGCTCACTAAATACACTAGGGGAGCAGTTCTTC
>many|-|TRBJ2-6|TRBV20-1
CSARVQSISGANVLTF
TGCAGTGCTAGAGTACAGTCGATCTCTGGGGCCAACGTCCTGACTTTC
>-|TRBD1|TRBJ2-7|TRBV5-6
CASSRQGLEQYF
TGTGCCAGCAGCCGACAGGGTCTTGAGCAGTACTTC
>-|TRBD1|TRBJ2-2|TRBV6-2/TRBV6-3
CASSYGRQGGTGELFF
TGTGCCAGCAGTTACGGTAGACAGGGCGGCACCGGGGAGCTGTTTTTT
>many|-|TRBJ1-1|TRBV7-3
CASSSVPGPTGAFF
TGTGCCAGCAGTTCCGTACCGGGCCCTACCGGGGCTTTCTTT
>-|-|TRBJ1-1|TRBV11-2
CASSLGRGQSSTEAFF
TGTGCCAGCAGCTTAGGGCGGGGTCAGTCGAGCACTGAAGCTTTCTTT
>many|-|TRBJ1-5|TRBV27
CASSFHGGNQPQHF
TGTGCCAGCAGTTTCCATGGAGGCAATCAGCCCCAGCATTTT
>many|-|TRBJ1-2|TRBV28
CASSLSGSIYGYTF
TGTGCCAGCAGTTTAAGCGGCAGCATCTATGGCTACACCTTC
>many|TRBD1|TRBJ2-1|TRBV30
CAWSAYRGNSEQFF
TGTGCCTGGAGTGCATACAGGGGGAATTCCGAGCAGTTCTTC
>many|-|TRBJ1-1|TRBV18
CASSTGGPLGSEAFF
TGTGCCAGCTCAACCGGAGGTCCCCTGGGGTCTGAAGCTTTCTTT
>many|-|TRBJ2-1|TRBV29-1
CSVARDILNEQFF
TGCAGCGTTGCGAGGGACATCCTCAATGAGCAGTTCTTC
>medium-sized|-|TRBJ2-1|TRBV6-1
CASSREGGTYNEQFF
TGTGCCAGCAGTAGGGAGGGGGGCACCTACAATGAGCAGTTCTTC
>many|TRBD1|TRBJ2-3|TRBV24-1
CATSGKTGLITDTQYF
TGTGCCACCAGTGGGAAGACAGGGTTGATCACAGATACGCAGTATTTT
>many|-|TRBJ2-3|TRBV6-5
CASSYAVTDTQYF
TGTGCCAGCAGTTACGCGGTAACAGATACGCAGTATTTT
>many|TRBD2|TRBJ2-1|TRBV7-2
CASSYLAGVPNEQFF
TGTGCCAGCAGCTACCTAGCGGGAGTTCCCAATGAGCAGTTCTTC
>-|-|TRBJ2-7|TRBV11-2
CASSFIRGRAYEQYF
TGTGCCAGCAGCTTCATTAGGGGCCGGGCCTACGAGCAGTACTTC
>many|TRBD1|TRBJ2-1|TRBV29-1
CSASDRVVHNEQFF
TGCAGCGCTTCGGACAGGGTGGTCCACAATGAGCAGTTCTTC
>-|-|TRBJ1-1|TRBV11-3
CASSPPAVANTEAFF
TGTGCCAGCAGTCCCCCGGCGGTAGCGAACACTGAAGCTTTCTTT
>many|-|TRBJ1-2|TRBV12-3/TRBV12-4
CASSPNPADGYTF
TGTGCCAGCAGTCCTAACCCAGCAGATGGCTACACCTTC
>many|TRBD2|TRBJ2-5|TRBV12-3/TRBV12-4
CASATSGTQYF
TGTGCCAGCGCGACTAGCGGGACCCAGTACTTC
>many|TRBD2|TRBJ2-7|TRBV14
CASSRLGLAGAYEQYF
TGTGCCAGCAGCAGATTGGGACTAGCGGGCGCTTACGAGCAGTACTTC
>few|TRBD2|TRBJ2-1|TRBV30
CAWSRGGGMRLF
TGTGCCTGGAGCCGGGGGGGGGGGATGAGACTCTTC
>many|TRBD2|TRBJ2-7|TRBV7-9
CASSFLAGGAYEQYF
TGTGCCAGCAGCTTCCTAGCGGGAGGCGCCTACGAGCAGTACTTC
>many|-|TRBJ2-1|TRBV11-3
CASSGRERSVDEQFF
TGTGCCAGCAGCGGCAGGGAACGCTCAGTCGATGAGCAGTTCTTC
>-|-|TRBJ1-2|TRBV20-1
CSARAPDPNYGYTF
TGCAGTGCTAGAGCTCCCGACCCTAACTATGGCTACACCTTC
>once|TRBD1|TRBJ1-1|TRBV6-6
CASSLSGGTGEAFF
TGTGCCAGCAGCCTTTCGGGGGGGACAGGTGAAGCTTTCTTT
>-|-|TRBJ1-2|TRBV30
CAWSVKGGYTF
TGTGCCTGGAGTGTAAAGGGGGGCTACACCTTC
>many|TRBD1|TRBJ1-2|TRBV2
CASSRGQAFYGYTF
TGTGCCAGCAGCCGGGGACAGGCATTCTATGGCTACACCTTC
>many|-|TRBJ2-1|TRBV11-3
CASSRSQGGYNEQFF
TGTGCCAGCAGCCGTAGCCAGGGGGGATACAATGAGCAGTTCTTC
>many|-|TRBJ2-7|TRBV28
CASSLYRTYEQYF
TGTGCCAGCAGTTTATACAGGACCTACGAGCAGTACTTC
>many|TRBD2|TRBJ2-5|TRBV20-1
CSARDLGGRDLWVSETQYF
TGCAGTGCTAGAGATCTTGGTGGGAGGGACCTTTGGGTTTCGGAGACCCAGTACTTC
>few|TRBD2|TRBJ2-3|TRBV13
CASSYGREVTQYF
TGTGCCAGCAGCTACGGGAGGGAGGTTACGCAGTATTTT
>many|TRBD1|TRBJ1-5|TRBV27
CASSSIAGTGHINQPQHF
TGTGCCAGCAGCTCAATTGCCGGGACAGGCCACATCAATCAGCCCCAGCATTTT
>once|-|TRBJ1-1|TRBV6-6
CAISGGLNTEAFF
TGTGCCATCTCGGGAGGGCTCAACACTGAAGCTTTCTTT
>many|-|TRBJ2-7|TRBV20-1
CSAQGGGDYEQYF
TGCAGTGCCCAGGGTGGGGGCGACTACGAGCAGTACTTC
>many|-|TRBJ2-1|TRBV7-9
CASSLAGGPNEQFF
TGTGCCAGCAGCTTAGCGGGGGGGCCCAATGAGCAGTTCTTC
>many|-|TRBJ2-3|TRBV7-9
CASSSRGRTRTDTQYF
TGTGCCAGCAGCTCCAGGGGCCGGACTCGCACAGATACGCAGTATTTT
>many|TRBD2|TRBJ2-7|TRBV6-2/TRBV6-3
CASSSPAGGIREQYF
TGTGCCAGCAGTTCCCCCGCGGGAGGGATCCGCGAGCAGTACTTC
>few|TRBD2|TRBJ2-3|TRBV7-2
CASSLAGTSGSGTDTQYF
TGTGCCAGCAGCTTAGCCGGGACTAGCGGGTCGGGCACAGATACGCAGTATTTT
>many|-|TRBJ1-4|TRBV28
CASTPREVEKLFF
TGTGCCAGCACCCCAAGGGAAGTAGAAAAACTGTTTTTT
>many|-|TRBJ2-3|TRBV6-2/TRBV6-3
CASSLTGASTDTQYF
TGTGCCAGCAGTTTAACGGGGGCCTCCACAGATACGCAGTATTTT
>-|-|TRBJ1-1|TRBV28
CASSRAGLNTEAFF
TGTGCCAGCAGTCGCGCCGGATTGAACACTGAAGCTTTCTTT